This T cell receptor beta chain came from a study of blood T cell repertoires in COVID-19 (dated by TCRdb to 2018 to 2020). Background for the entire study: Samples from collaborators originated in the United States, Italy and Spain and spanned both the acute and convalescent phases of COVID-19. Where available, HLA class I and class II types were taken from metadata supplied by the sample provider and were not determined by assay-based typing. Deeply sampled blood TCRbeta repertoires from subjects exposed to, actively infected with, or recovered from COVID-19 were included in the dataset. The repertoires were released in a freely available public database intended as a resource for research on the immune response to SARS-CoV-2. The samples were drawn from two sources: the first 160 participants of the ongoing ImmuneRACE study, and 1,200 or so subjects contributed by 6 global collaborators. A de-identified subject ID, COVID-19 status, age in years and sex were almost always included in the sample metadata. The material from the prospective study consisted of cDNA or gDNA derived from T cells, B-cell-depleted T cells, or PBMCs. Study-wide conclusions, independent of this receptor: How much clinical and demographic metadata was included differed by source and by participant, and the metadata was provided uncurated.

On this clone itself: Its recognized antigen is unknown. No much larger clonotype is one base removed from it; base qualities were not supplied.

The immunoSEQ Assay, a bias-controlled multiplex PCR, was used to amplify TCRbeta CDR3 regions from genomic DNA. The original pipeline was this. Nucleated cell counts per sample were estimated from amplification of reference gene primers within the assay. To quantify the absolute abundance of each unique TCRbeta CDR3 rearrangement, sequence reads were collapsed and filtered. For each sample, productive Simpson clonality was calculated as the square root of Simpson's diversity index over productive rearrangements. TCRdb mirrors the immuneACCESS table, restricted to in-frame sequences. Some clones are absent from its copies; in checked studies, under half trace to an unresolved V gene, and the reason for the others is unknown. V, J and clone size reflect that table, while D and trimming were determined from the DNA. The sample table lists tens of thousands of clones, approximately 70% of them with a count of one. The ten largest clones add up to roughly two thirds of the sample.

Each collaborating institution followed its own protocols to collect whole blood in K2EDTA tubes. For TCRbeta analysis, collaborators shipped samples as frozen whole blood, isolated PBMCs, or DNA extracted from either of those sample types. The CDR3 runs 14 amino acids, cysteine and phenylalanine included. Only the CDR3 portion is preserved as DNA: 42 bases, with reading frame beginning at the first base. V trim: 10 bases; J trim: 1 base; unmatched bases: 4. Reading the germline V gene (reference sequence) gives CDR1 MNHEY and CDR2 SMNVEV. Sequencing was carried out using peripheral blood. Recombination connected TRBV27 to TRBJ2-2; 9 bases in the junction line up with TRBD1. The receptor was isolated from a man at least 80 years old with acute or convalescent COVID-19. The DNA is TGTGCCAAAGGACAGGGGAAGAACACCGGGGAGCTGTTTTTT. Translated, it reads CAKGQGKNTGELFF.